This TCR beta chain was documented in a study of blood T cell repertoires in COVID-19. Across the whole study: COVID-19 samples, acute and convalescent, were from the United States, Italy and Spain. The analysed material was cDNA or gDNA that came from T cells, B-cell-depleted T cells, or PBMCs.

Germline loops: CDR1 MDHEN, CDR2 SYDVKM. The V end lost 3 bases, the J end lost 7 bases, and 12 bases lay between the germline ends. This CDR3 is 14 amino acids long. Under the authors' procedure: It was from reference gene primer amplification that nucleated cell counts were estimated. Data came from immunoSEQ multiplex PCR; TCRdb stores just in-frame clones and leaves some out. Clone size and V and J calls were adopted from that table, with D and trimming inferred from the DNA. Of around 76,000 clones in the sample, about four fifths were seen once. This clone appeared a single time. Sequencing was carried out using peripheral blood. The clonotype was recovered from a woman older than 75 with active or convalescent COVID-19. This rearrangement joins TRBV28 to TRBJ2-2; possible D gene TRBD2, 6 bases. This chain's CDR3 is CASSFGGINGELFF. CDR3 nucleotides: TGTGCCAGCAGTTTCGGGGGAATTAACGGGGAGCTGTTTTTT.